The TCR beta chain under discussion was sequenced for a study of blood T cell repertoires in COVID-19. The CDR3 runs 14 residues. V lost 3 bases, J lost 4 bases, and 12 bases lay in between. Germline lookup yields CDR1 SGHVS and CDR2 FQNEAQ. As handled by the study authors: Estimates of nucleated cell counts were drawn from the amplification of reference gene primers. This table comes from immunoSEQ multiplex PCR, and its TCRdb copy is limited to in-frame clones, with some not included. Clone size and the V and J calls come from that table; the DNA yielded D and trimming. This sample has roughly 270,000 clones; roughly 85% occur once, and the top ten carry 4.5% to 6%.

The J gene is TRBJ1-2, the V gene TRBV7-8; D gene unclear. The origin of this receptor is a man aged 45-65 years with active or convalescent COVID-19. The specimen sequenced was peripheral blood. CDR3 sequence: CASSLAGAGYGYTF. In DNA, the CDR3 is TGTGCCAGCAGCTTGGCGGGCGCGGGCTATGGCTACACCTTC.